The next 8 T cell receptor beta chains were all read from a single sample in a study of shared clonotypes between healthy human individuals. Sequenced by immunoSEQ multiplex PCR; TCRdb stores in-frame clones only, minus some. Of roughly 2.2 million clones in the sample, roughly 90% were seen once. Material: naive CD4+ T cells from PBMCs. Subset reported: CD45RA+ positively selected. These receptors were taken from a man between 18 and 35 years old in good health. Some clones in this sample may be carry-over from other donors' samples.

As for this clone: Different DNA sequences within this sample yield the same CDR3. The V and J genes are TRBV18 and TRBJ1-4, with D possibly matching TRBD1 (5 bases). CDR3 length equals 14 residues. With 2 bases removed from V and 4 bases from J, the gap between germline ends came to 8 bases. Germline-derived CDR1 and CDR2 are KGHSH and LQKENI. DNA for the CDR3: TGTGCCAGCTCACCAGGGGCCGGTAATGAAAAACTGTTTTTT. Its translation: CASSPGAGNEKLFF.

On this clone itself: The identical CDR3 is also encoded by other nucleotide sequences in the sample. The chain recombines TRBV11-3 with TRBJ2-1; D not certain. CDR3 length equals 14 residues. Germline V CDR1 and CDR2: SGHNT, YENEEA. V lost 2 bases and J 0 bases, leaving 5 bases between the germline ends. The CDR3 is CASSLRSSYNEQFF. The CDR3 bases are TGTGCCAGCAGCTTACGGAGCTCCTACAATGAGCAGTTCTTC.

This sequence joins TRBV7-9 and TRBJ2-1, with D maybe TRBD1 (5 bases). The CDR3 covers 14 residues. Trimming cost V 2 bases and J 12 bases, with 17 bases left between them. From germline, CDR1 is SEHNR and CDR2 FQNEAQ (reference sequence). CDR3 residues: CASSLQQGPTGQFF. The CDR3 DNA reads TGTGCCAGCAGCTTACAGCAGGGTCCTACGGGGCAGTTCTTC. Supplemented by reference TRBV7-9 and TRBJ2-1, the full variable domain reads DTGVSQNPRHKITKRGQNVTFRCDPISEHNRLYWYRQTLGQGPEFLTYFQNEAQLEKSRLLSDRFSAERPKGSFSTLEIQRTEQGDSAMYLCASSLQQGPTGQFFGPGTRLTVL.

The chain uses TRBV5-1 and TRBJ2-3; no firm D call. V was shortened by 1 base and J by 6 bases, with 12 bases between the two germline ends. There are 14 residues in the CDR3. From germline, CDR1 is SGHRS and CDR2 YFSETQ. The chain's CDR3 is CASSLKSPGDTQYF. The CDR3 DNA follows: TGCGCCAGCAGCTTGAAATCGCCCGGGGATACGCAGTATTTT.

V usage is TRBV21-1 and J usage is TRBJ2-5; the listed D gene, TRBD2, was not tested against the DNA. TRBV21-1 is deemed a pseudogene. There are 15 residues in the CDR3. The CDR3 is CASSKEESTEETQYF. The CDR3 nucleotides read TGTGCCAGCAGCAAAGAGGAGTCGACCGAAGAGACCCAGTACTTC.

The V gene is TRBV28, the J gene TRBJ2-5; no reliable D call. The V gene lost 3 bases and the J gene lost 2 bases, with 19 bases spanning the gap. The germline gives CDR1 MDHEN, CDR2 SYDVKM. The CDR3 runs to 17 residues. CDR3 loop: CASSLAGLGVGQETQYF. CDR3 sequence (DNA): TGTGCCAGCAGTTTGGCCGGGTTAGGCGTTGGGCAAGAGACCCAGTACTTC. The variable domain in full, completed from reference TRBV28 and TRBJ2-5, reads DVKVTQSSRYLVKRTGEKVFLECVQDMDHENMFWYRQDPGLGLRLIYFSYDVKMKEKGDIPEGYSVSREKKERFSLILESASTNQTSMYLCASSLAGLGVGQETQYFGPGTRLLVL.

Note on this clone: This same CDR3 is encoded by further DNA sequences in the sample. V usage is TRBV5-1 and J usage is TRBJ2-1; 9 nucleotides align to TRBD2. Germline V CDR1 and CDR2: SGHRS, YFSETQ. J lost 2 bases, V lost 3 bases, and 9 bases had no gene match. This CDR3 is built from 17 residues. Here the CDR3 DNA reads TGCGCCAGCAGCTGGGGGTTGGCGGGAGGGGCCTACAATGAGCAGTTCTTC. It codes for CASSWGLAGGAYNEQFF.

Notes on this clone: The same CDR3 is also encoded by other DNA sequences in this sample. The chain joins TRBV4-1 to TRBJ2-5; 11 bases agree with TRBD2. The V segment lost 1 base and the J segment 2 bases; nucleotides outside the gene matches: 0. Germline CDR1 is MGHRA and CDR2 is YSYEKL. The CDR3 has 15 residues. CDR3 nucleotides: TGCGCCAGCAGCCAAGGACTAGCGGGGCAAGAGACCCAGTACTTC. Amino acids: CASSQGLAGQETQYF.